These 6 T cell receptor beta chains were sequenced from one sample in a study of blood T cell repertoires in COVID-19. Data came from immunoSEQ multiplex PCR; TCRdb stores just in-frame clones and leaves some out. The table has 270,000 or so clones, 80% to 90% seen once. Material for sequencing was peripheral blood. These receptors were obtained from a woman aged 25 to 39 with active or convalescent COVID-19.

The rearrangement uses TRBV7-2 and TRBJ2-7; 14 nucleotides match TRBD2. CDR3 length: 16 residues. Germline CDR1 is SGHTA and CDR2 is FQGNSA. The V and J ends lost 1 base and 6 bases, in that order; junction bases with no gene match: 5. CDR3 amino acids: CASSLERLAGGSEQYF. In DNA form, the CDR3 reads TGTGCCAGCAGCTTAGAACGACTAGCGGGGGGGTCCGAGCAGTACTTC.

CDR3 region: CASSLTRQAYGYTF. CDR3 DNA sequence: TGTGCCAGCAGCTTAACCCGACAGGCCTATGGCTACACCTTC. This sequence joins TRBV7-2 and TRBJ1-2; D is perhaps TRBD1 (6 bases). This CDR3 is built from 14 residues. Germline CDR1 and CDR2: SGHTA and FQGNSA. Trimming left V 2 bases short and J 4 bases short, with 11 bases between.

The sample holds a few counts of this clone. The chain links TRBV5-1 to TRBJ1-4, with 9 bases lining up with TRBD1. The germline gives CDR1 SGHRS, CDR2 YFSETQ. The CDR3 totals 15 residues. The ends lost 4 bases at V and 4 bases at J; junction bases unmatched: 5. CDR3 DNA: TGCGCCAGCAGCCCAGGGACAGGGATTAATGAAAAACTGTTTTTT. Translating gives CASSPGTGINEKLFF.

CDR3: CASSSDRGKLFF. In DNA form, the CDR3 reads TGTGCCAGCAGTTCCGACAGGGGAAAACTGTTTTTT. The chain employs TRBV28 and TRBJ1-4; TRBD1 matches 8 bases. V gave up 4 bases and J gave up 10 bases; unmatched junction bases: 2. CDR1 MDHEN and CDR2 SYDVKM come from the germline V gene. The CDR3 totals 12 residues.

This clone came up a few times. The chain joins TRBV2 to TRBJ2-1; D is undetermined. Trimming took 6 bases from V and 0 from J, leaving 9 bases between them. The CDR3 loop spans 14 amino acids. CDR1 SNHLY and CDR2 FYNNEI come from the germline V gene. The CDR3 protein is CASRMGSSYNEQFF. The CDR3 nucleotides are TGTGCCAGCAGAATGGGCTCCTCCTACAATGAGCAGTTCTTC.

This clone was seen a handful of times. The chain combines TRBV19 with TRBJ2-5, with 8 positions matching TRBD2. The CDR3 runs to 15 residues. Per the germline V gene, CDR1 is LNHDA and CDR2 is SQIVND (reference sequence). V was pared by 5 bases and J by 1 base, with 6 bases of the junction left unmatched. The CDR3 region is CASSRGGRSQETQYF. The DNA of the CDR3 is TGTGCCAGTAGTCGGGGGGGCCGTAGCCAAGAGACCCAGTACTTC.